A selection of T cell receptor beta chains follows, all from one sample in a study of T cells in narcolepsy. Measured with immunoSEQ multiplex PCR; TCRdb has only the in-frame clones, and not every one. The sample records tens of thousands of clones, approximately 80% being singletons. The material sequenced was CD45RA- memory CD4+ T cells from PBMCs. The origin of the receptors is a human donor with narcolepsy. The CDR3 runs from the conserved cysteine through the conserved F or W. Fields, in order: V gene, J gene, D gene, clone size, CDR3 DNA, CDR3 protein. D genes are given only for firm matches. Not all rows give a size; the values are once, few, many and, for expanded clones, a class.

V gene: TRBV7-9; J gene: TRBJ2-1; D gene: TRBD1; clone size: -; CDR3 DNA: TGTGCCAGCAGCTTTGACAGGGGGCCCTACAATGAGCAGTTCTTC; CDR3 protein: CASSFDRGPYNEQFF
V gene: TRBV29-1; J gene: TRBJ2-7; D gene: TRBD2; clone size: few; CDR3 DNA: TGCAGCGTTAGGGCTAGCGGGGGGCAAACCTACGAGCAGTACTTC; CDR3 protein: CSVRASGGQTYEQYF
V gene: TRBV21-1; J gene: TRBJ2-7; D gene: -; clone size: -; CDR3 DNA: TGTGCCAGCAGCAAAAATCCCCCACCGGGACAGGGTAGCTACGAGCAGTACTTC; CDR3 protein: CASSKNPPPGQGSYEQYF
V gene: TRBV25-1; J gene: TRBJ1-6; D gene: TRBD1; clone size: -; CDR3 DNA: TGTGCCAGTACCGCCGGGACAGTTTCACCCCTCCACTTT; CDR3 protein: CASTAGTVSPLHF
V gene: TRBV11-2; J gene: TRBJ1-1; D gene: -; clone size: -; CDR3 DNA: TGTGCCAGCAGCTTAGTTGGGGGCGCGAACACTGAAGCTTTCTTT; CDR3 protein: CASSLVGGANTEAFF
V gene: TRBV15; J gene: TRBJ1-1; D gene: -; clone size: -; CDR3 DNA: TGTGCCACCAGCAGATCAACCATGGGGGCGAACACTGAAGCTTTCTTT; CDR3 protein: CATSRSTMGANTEAFF
V gene: TRBV7-2; J gene: TRBJ2-3; D gene: -; clone size: -; CDR3 DNA: TGTGCCAGCAGCCCGCTAGCAACAGATACGCAGTATTTT; CDR3 protein: CASSPLATDTQYF
V gene: TRBV6-4; J gene: TRBJ1-2; D gene: TRBD1; clone size: -; CDR3 DNA: TGTGCCAGCAGCTACGGACAGGGAGAGTCCCACACCTTC; CDR3 protein: CASSYGQGESHTF
V gene: TRBV4-1; J gene: TRBJ2-7; D gene: TRBD2; clone size: -; CDR3 DNA: TGCGCCAGCAGCCAAGGTAGCGGGGGGCTAGAGGAGCAGTACTTC; CDR3 protein: CASSQGSGGLEEQYF
V gene: TRBV7-9; J gene: TRBJ2-7; D gene: -; clone size: -; CDR3 DNA: TGTGCCAGCAGCCAGTGGCAGGGGAACTACGAGCAGTACTTC; CDR3 protein: CASSQWQGNYEQYF
V gene: TRBV5-1; J gene: TRBJ1-3; D gene: -; clone size: -; CDR3 DNA: TGCGCCAGCAGCTTGGCGCCGGAGGGCTCTGGAAACACCATATATTTT; CDR3 protein: CASSLAPEGSGNTIYF
V gene: TRBV28; J gene: TRBJ1-4; D gene: -; clone size: once; CDR3 DNA: TGTGCCAGCCTGGACAGTACCCGAATCGGAAAACTGTTTTTT; CDR3 protein: CASLDSTRIGKLFF
V gene: TRBV11-2; J gene: TRBJ1-1; D gene: TRBD1; clone size: -; CDR3 DNA: TGTGCCAGCAGCTTAGGAGGGACAGGGGATGCTGAAGCTTTCTTT; CDR3 protein: CASSLGGTGDAEAFF
V gene: TRBV11-1; J gene: TRBJ1-2; D gene: -; clone size: few; CDR3 DNA: TGTGCCAGCAGCTTTAACGGAAACTATGGCTACACCTTC; CDR3 protein: CASSFNGNYGYTF
V gene: TRBV5-3; J gene: TRBJ1-4; D gene: -; clone size: -; CDR3 DNA: TGTGCCAGAAGCTTGGGGGGAGTTGGTGAAAAACTGTTTTTT; CDR3 protein: CARSLGGVGEKLFF
V gene: TRBV10-2; J gene: TRBJ1-2; D gene: TRBD1; clone size: -; CDR3 DNA: TGCGCCAGCAGTCCCCCAGGGGGTTCCTATGGCTACACCTTC; CDR3 protein: CASSPPGGSYGYTF
V gene: TRBV19; J gene: TRBJ1-4; D gene: TRBD1; clone size: few; CDR3 DNA: TGTGCCAGTAGCGACCGGGGACAGGGGAATGAAAAACTGTTTTTT; CDR3 protein: CASSDRGQGNEKLFF
V gene: TRBV7-9; J gene: TRBJ1-1; D gene: -; clone size: -; CDR3 DNA: TGTGCCAGCAGCCCAGACAGTACTGAAGCTTTCTTT; CDR3 protein: CASSPDSTEAFF
V gene: TRBV19; J gene: TRBJ1-3; D gene: TRBD1; clone size: -; CDR3 DNA: TGTGCCAGTAGTATCGACAGGGGAACTGGAAACACCATATATTTT; CDR3 protein: CASSIDRGTGNTIYF
V gene: TRBV7-6; J gene: TRBJ1-2; D gene: -; clone size: -; CDR3 DNA: TGTGCCAGCAGCTTAGAATCCCGGGGAGGCTACACCTTC; CDR3 protein: CASSLESRGGYTF
V gene: TRBV7-6; J gene: TRBJ2-7; D gene: -; clone size: -; CDR3 DNA: TGTGCCAGCAGCTTAGCGGGGGGTTCCTACGAGCAGTACTTC; CDR3 protein: CASSLAGGSYEQYF
V gene: TRBV7-5; J gene: TRBJ2-1; D gene: -; clone size: -; CDR3 DNA: TGTGCCAGAAGCGGGCTTGAGTTCTTC; CDR3 protein: CARSGLEFF
V gene: TRBV5-4; J gene: TRBJ2-7; D gene: -; clone size: -; CDR3 DNA: TGTGCCAGCAGCTTGGCCAACAGGGTCTACGAGCAGTACTTC; CDR3 protein: CASSLANRVYEQYF
V gene: TRBV30; J gene: TRBJ1-5; D gene: TRBD1; clone size: -; CDR3 DNA: TGTGCCTGGCAGGGATCGGGACAGCTAAATCAGCCCCAGCATTTT; CDR3 protein: CAWQGSGQLNQPQHF
V gene: TRBV5-4; J gene: TRBJ1-2; D gene: -; clone size: -; CDR3 DNA: TGTGCCAGCAGCTTAGGGCCCCCCGCGGGCTACACCTTC; CDR3 protein: CASSLGPPAGYTF
V gene: TRBV5-1; J gene: TRBJ2-1; D gene: -; clone size: -; CDR3 DNA: TGCGCCAGCAGCTATGCTGGGGGGAACAATGAGCAGTTCTTC; CDR3 protein: CASSYAGGNNEQFF
V gene: TRBV5-1; J gene: TRBJ1-6; D gene: -; clone size: -; CDR3 DNA: TGCGCCAGCAGCGAGACAGCTACCTATAATTCACCCCTCCACTTT; CDR3 protein: CASSETATYNSPLHF
V gene: TRBV11-3; J gene: TRBJ1-4; D gene: TRBD1; clone size: -; CDR3 DNA: TGTGCCAGCAGCCCGGGGGGACAGGGTTTCAAGAATGAAAAACTGTTTTTT; CDR3 protein: CASSPGGQGFKNEKLFF
V gene: TRBV20-1; J gene: TRBJ2-1; D gene: TRBD2; clone size: -; CDR3 DNA: TGCAGTGCTAGAGGGGACTATTTTGGGTTCTTC; CDR3 protein: CSARGDYFGFF
V gene: TRBV18; J gene: TRBJ2-5; D gene: TRBD2; clone size: -; CDR3 DNA: TGTGCCAGCTTAGCGGGGTACCAAGAGACCCAGTACTTC; CDR3 protein: CASLAGYQETQYF
V gene: TRBV5-1; J gene: TRBJ2-2; D gene: -; clone size: once; CDR3 DNA: TGCGCCAGCAGCTTACAGGGAAACACCGGGGAGCTGTTTTTT; CDR3 protein: CASSLQGNTGELFF
V gene: TRBV7-6; J gene: TRBJ2-1; D gene: TRBD2; clone size: -; CDR3 DNA: TGTGCCAGCAGCTTAGATCCCCCTAGCGGGGGAAACAATGAGCAGTTCTTC; CDR3 protein: CASSLDPPSGGNNEQFF
V gene: TRBV7-9; J gene: TRBJ2-1; D gene: TRBD2; clone size: once; CDR3 DNA: TGTGCCAGCAGACCGCCGGGACTAGCAGTCGATGAGCAGTTCTTC; CDR3 protein: CASRPPGLAVDEQFF
V gene: TRBV11-2; J gene: TRBJ1-5; D gene: -; clone size: -; CDR3 DNA: TGTGCCAGCAGCTTAGCGGGGGGCGGGCCCCAGCATTTT; CDR3 protein: CASSLAGGGPQHF
V gene: TRBV6-5; J gene: TRBJ1-6; D gene: TRBD1; clone size: -; CDR3 DNA: TGTGCCAGCAGTTACGGGATAGACAGGGCTAATTCACCCCTCCACTTT; CDR3 protein: CASSYGIDRANSPLHF
V gene: TRBV5-3; J gene: TRBJ2-5; D gene: -; clone size: few; CDR3 DNA: TGTGCCAGAAGCTTGGGGCCACCTCAAGAGACCCAGTACTTC; CDR3 protein: CARSLGPPQETQYF
V gene: TRBV19; J gene: TRBJ2-7; D gene: -; clone size: -; CDR3 DNA: TGTGCCAGTAGTATCGCAGGAAACTCCTACGAGCAGTACTTC; CDR3 protein: CASSIAGNSYEQYF
V gene: TRBV7-8; J gene: TRBJ1-1; D gene: TRBD1; clone size: -; CDR3 DNA: TGTGCCAGCAGCTTAGTGGATTACGGGCAGGGGGTAGCTTTCTTT; CDR3 protein: CASSLVDYGQGVAFF